The text below deals with one TCR beta chain. The sample originates from a study of CD8+ T cells in alopecia areata. It was cDNA, reverse transcribed from extracted RNA, that served as the sequencing template. Here immunoSEQ multiplex PCR was the method, and the copy in TCRdb shows in-frame clones only, minus some. The sample has 150,000 or so clones; 47% are singletons. V lost 0 bases and J 6 bases, leaving 14 bases between the germline ends. Germline V gene lookup returns CDR1 LGHNA and CDR2 YNFKEQ. The CDR3 contains 15 residues. This receptor was taken from a human donor with alopecia areata. The chain uses TRBV4-2 and TRBJ1-2, with D unresolved. The sequenced material came from CD4+ T cells sorted from blood. CDR3 protein: CASSQDLHSPNGYTF. CDR3 in DNA: TGTGCCAGCAGCCAAGATCTTCACAGCCCGAATGGCTACACCTTC.